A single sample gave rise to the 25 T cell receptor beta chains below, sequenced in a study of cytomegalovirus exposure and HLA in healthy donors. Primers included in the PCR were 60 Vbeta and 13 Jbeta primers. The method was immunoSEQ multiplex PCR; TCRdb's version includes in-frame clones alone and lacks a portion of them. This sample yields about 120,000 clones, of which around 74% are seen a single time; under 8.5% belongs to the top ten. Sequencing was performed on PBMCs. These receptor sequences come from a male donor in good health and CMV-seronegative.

The DNA for the CDR3 is TGTGCCAGCAGTCCATCCGGCCTCGACAGCTACACTGAAGCTTTCTTT. Its translation is CASSPSGLDSYTEAFF. The chain couples TRBV28 to TRBJ1-1; D is perhaps TRBD1 (5 bases). V lost 5 bases and J 3 bases, leaving 19 bases between the germline ends. The CDR3 is 16 residues long. CDR1 and CDR2 (germline): MDHEN, SYDVKM.

CDR3 in DNA: TGTGCCAGCAGCTTATCCTTACTCTCCTACAATGAGCAGTTCTTC. This gives the protein CASSLSLLSYNEQFF. The chain recombines TRBV5-5 with TRBJ2-1, with unresolved D. Germline assignment: CDR1 SGHKS and CDR2 YYEKEE (reference sequence). The CDR3 is 15 residues long. V lost 2 bases and J lost 0, with 9 bases in between. Drawing the rest from reference TRBV5-5 and TRBJ2-1, the complete variable domain is DAGVTQSPTHLIKTRGQQVTLRCSPISGHKSVSWYQQVLGQGPQFIFQYYEKEERGRGNFPDRFSARQFPNYSSELNVNALLLGDSALYLCASSLSLLSYNEQFFGPGTRLTVL.

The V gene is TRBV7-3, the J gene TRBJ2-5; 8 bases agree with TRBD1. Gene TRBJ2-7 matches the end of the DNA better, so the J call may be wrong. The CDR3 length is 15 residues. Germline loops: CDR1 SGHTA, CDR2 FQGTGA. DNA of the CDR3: TGTGCCAGCAGCTTAACCGGGACAGGTTCCTACGAGCAGTACTTC. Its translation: CASSLTGTGSYEQYF.

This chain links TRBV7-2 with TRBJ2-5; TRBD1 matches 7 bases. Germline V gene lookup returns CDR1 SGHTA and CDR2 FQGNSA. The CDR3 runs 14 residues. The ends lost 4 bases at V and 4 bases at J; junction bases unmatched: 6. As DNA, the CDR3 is TGTGCCAGCAGCTCTTCCGGGACAGCAGAGACCCAGTACTTC. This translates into CASSSSGTAETQYF.

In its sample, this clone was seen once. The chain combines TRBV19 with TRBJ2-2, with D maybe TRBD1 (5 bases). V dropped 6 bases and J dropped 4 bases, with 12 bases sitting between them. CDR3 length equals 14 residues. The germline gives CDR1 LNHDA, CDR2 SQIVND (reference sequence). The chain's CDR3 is CASRAAQGTGELFF. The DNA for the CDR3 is TGTGCCAGTAGGGCGGCGCAGGGCACCGGGGAGCTGTTTTTT. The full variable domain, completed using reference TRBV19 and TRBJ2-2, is DGGITQSPKYLFRKEGQNVTLSCEQNLNHDAMYWYRQDPGQGLRLIYYSQIVNDFQKGDIAEGYSVSREKKESFPLTVTSAQKNPTAFYLCASRAAQGTGELFFGEGSRLTVL.

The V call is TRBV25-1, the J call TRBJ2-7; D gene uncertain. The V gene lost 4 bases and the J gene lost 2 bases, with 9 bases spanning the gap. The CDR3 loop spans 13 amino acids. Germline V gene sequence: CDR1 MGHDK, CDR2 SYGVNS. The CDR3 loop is CASSVSETYEQYF. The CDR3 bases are TGTGCCAGCAGTGTGTCAGAAACCTACGAGCAGTACTTC.

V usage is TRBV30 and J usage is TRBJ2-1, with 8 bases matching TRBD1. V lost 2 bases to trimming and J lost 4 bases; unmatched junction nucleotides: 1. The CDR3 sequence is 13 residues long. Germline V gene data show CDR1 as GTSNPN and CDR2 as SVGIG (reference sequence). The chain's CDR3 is CAWSQGAYNEQFF. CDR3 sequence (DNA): TGTGCCTGGAGTCAGGGGGCGTACAATGAGCAGTTCTTC.

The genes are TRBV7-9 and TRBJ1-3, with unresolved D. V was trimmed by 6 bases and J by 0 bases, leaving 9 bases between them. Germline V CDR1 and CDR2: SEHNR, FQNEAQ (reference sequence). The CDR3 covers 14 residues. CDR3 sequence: CASSWRDSGNTIYF. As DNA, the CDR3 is TGTGCCAGCAGTTGGCGGGACTCTGGAAACACCATATATTTT.

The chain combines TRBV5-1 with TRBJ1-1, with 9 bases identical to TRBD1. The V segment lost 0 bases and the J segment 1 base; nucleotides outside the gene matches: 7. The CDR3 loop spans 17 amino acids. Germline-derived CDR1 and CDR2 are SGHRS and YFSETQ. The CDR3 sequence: CASSLDRGHFSNTEAFF. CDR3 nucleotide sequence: TGCGCCAGCAGCTTGGACAGGGGGCATTTCTCGAACACTGAAGCTTTCTTT.

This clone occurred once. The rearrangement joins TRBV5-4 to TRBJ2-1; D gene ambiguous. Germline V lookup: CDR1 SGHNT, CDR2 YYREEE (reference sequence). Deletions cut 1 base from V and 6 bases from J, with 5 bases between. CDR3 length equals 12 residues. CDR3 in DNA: TGTGCCAGCAGCTTGCCTCGCAATGAGCAGTTCTTC. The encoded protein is CASSLPRNEQFF.

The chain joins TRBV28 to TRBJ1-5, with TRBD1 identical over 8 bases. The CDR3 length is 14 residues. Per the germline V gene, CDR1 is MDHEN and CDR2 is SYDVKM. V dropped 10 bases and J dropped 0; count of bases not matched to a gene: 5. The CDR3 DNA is TGTGCCATTGAACAGGGGGGTAGCAATCAGCCCCAGCATTTT. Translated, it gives CAIEQGGSNQPQHF.

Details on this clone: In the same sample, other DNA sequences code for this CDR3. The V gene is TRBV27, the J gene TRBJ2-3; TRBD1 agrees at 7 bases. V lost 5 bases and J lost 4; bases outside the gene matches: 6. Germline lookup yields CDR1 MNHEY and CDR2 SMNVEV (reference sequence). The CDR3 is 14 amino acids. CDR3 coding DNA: TGTGCCAGCAGTCCCCGGCAGGGGGCAGATACGCAGTATTTT. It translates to CASSPRQGADTQYF.

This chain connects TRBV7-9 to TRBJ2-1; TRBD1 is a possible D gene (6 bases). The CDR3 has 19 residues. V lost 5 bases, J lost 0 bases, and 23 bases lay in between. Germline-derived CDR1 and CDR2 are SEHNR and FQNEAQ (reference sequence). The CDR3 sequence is CASSPLGDTTVSSYNEQFF. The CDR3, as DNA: TGTGCCAGCAGCCCATTAGGGGACACAACCGTTAGCTCCTACAATGAGCAGTTCTTC.

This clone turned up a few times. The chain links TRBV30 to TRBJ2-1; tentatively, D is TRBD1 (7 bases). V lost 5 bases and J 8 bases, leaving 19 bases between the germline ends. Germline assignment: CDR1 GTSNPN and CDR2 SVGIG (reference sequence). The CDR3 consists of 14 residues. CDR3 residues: CAWSKTGWGDEQFF. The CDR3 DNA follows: TGTGCCTGGTCAAAGACAGGGTGGGGGGATGAGCAGTTCTTC.

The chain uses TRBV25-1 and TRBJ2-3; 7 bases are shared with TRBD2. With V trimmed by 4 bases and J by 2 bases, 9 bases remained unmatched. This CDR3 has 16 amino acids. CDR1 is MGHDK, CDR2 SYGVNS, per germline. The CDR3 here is CASSAGEGLDTDTQYF. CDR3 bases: TGTGCCAGCAGTGCGGGAGAAGGACTAGACACAGATACGCAGTATTTT.

CDR3 amino acids: CASSDGRLAGADEQYF. The CDR3 DNA sequence: TGTGCCAGCAGCGACGGCAGACTAGCGGGAGCTGACGAGCAGTACTTC. This chain joins TRBV7-2 and TRBJ2-7; 12 bases line up with TRBD2. Trimming cost V 5 bases and J 5 bases; bases outside gene matches: 10. Per the germline V gene, CDR1 is SGHTA and CDR2 is FQGNSA. The CDR3 is made up of 16 amino acids.

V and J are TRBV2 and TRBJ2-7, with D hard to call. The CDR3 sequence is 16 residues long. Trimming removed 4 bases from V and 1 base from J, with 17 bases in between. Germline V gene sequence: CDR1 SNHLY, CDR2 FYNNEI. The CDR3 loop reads CASSVGPVTSSYEQYF. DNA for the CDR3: TGTGCCAGCAGTGTGGGCCCGGTTACGAGTTCCTACGAGCAGTACTTC.

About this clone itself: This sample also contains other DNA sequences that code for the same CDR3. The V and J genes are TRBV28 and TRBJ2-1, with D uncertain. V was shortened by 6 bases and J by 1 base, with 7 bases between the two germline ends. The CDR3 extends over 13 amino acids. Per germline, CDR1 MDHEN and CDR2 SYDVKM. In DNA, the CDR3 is TGTGCCAGCAGATCAGGTTCCTACAATGAGCAGTTCTTC. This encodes CASRSGSYNEQFF.

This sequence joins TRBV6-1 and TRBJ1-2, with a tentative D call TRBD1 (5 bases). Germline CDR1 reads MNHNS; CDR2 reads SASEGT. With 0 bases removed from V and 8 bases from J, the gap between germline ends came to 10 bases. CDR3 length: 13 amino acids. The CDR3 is CASSEAGREGYTF. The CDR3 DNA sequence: TGTGCCAGCAGTGAAGCTGGCAGGGAAGGCTACACCTTC.

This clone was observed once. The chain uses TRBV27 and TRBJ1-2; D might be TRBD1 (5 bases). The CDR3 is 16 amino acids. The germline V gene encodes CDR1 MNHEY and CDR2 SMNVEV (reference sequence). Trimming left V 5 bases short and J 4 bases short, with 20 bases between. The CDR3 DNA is TGTGCCAGCAGTCCGCCACCGGGCCAGGGCTTCTATGGCTACACCTTC. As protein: CASSPPPGQGFYGYTF.

This CDR3 reads CASSLDPGRNTGELFF. CDR3 nucleotides: TGTGCCAGCAGCTTAGACCCCGGGAGAAACACCGGGGAGCTGTTTTTT. The chain links TRBV7-8 to TRBJ2-2; a weak D match, TRBD2 (6 bases). This CDR3 has 16 residues. CDR1 and CDR2 (germline): SGHVS, FQNEAQ. V gave up 1 base and J gave up 2 bases, with 11 bases separating them.

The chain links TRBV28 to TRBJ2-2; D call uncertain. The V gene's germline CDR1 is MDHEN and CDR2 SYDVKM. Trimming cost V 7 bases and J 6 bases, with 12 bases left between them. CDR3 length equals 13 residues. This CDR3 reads CASTLESPGELFF. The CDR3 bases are TGTGCCAGCACTCTTGAGAGTCCCGGGGAGCTGTTTTTT.

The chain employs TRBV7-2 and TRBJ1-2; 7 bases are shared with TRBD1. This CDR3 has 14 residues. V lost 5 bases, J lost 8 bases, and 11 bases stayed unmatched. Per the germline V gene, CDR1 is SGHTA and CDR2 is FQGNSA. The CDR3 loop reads CASSKQGQSLGYTF. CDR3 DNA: TGTGCCAGCAGCAAACAGGGACAGTCCCTGGGCTACACCTTC.

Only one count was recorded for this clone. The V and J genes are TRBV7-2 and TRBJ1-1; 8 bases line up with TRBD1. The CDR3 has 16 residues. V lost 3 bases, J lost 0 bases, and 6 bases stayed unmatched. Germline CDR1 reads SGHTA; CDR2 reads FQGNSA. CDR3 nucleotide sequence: TGTGCCAGCAGCTTCCGTCCGGGACAGGTGAACACTGAAGCTTTCTTT. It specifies CASSFRPGQVNTEAFF.

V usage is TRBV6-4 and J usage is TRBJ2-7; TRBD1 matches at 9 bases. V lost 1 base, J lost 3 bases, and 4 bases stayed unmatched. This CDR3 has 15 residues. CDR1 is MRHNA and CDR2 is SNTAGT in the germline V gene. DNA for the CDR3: TGTGCCAGCAGTGACTGGGACAGGGAAGACTACGAGCAGTACTTC. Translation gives CASSDWDREDYEQYF.